These 24 T cell receptor beta chains came from one sample sequenced in a study of post-analysis software for immune sequencing data. These receptors have no identified antigens. Carried by the TCR beta cDNA libraries were unique molecular identifiers. One entry per CDR3 protein results from TCRdb running MiXCR on the PCR reads. Here the sample spans about 540,000 distinct CDR3 sequences, around a third being singletons. Overall study results and limits: Elevated frequency relative to controls characterized roughly 5 TRBV segments in patients, TRBV5-6, TRBV5-1 and TRBV20-1 among them.

The sample consisted of blood. Receptors originate from a girl aged 2-17 years with multiple sclerosis.

The chain recombines TRBV19 with TRBJ2-5, with D possibly being TRBD1 (5 bases). Matching the DNA end better, TRBJ2-4 makes the J call doubtful. Germline values: CDR1 LNHDA, CDR2 SQIVND (reference sequence). CDR3 length: 14 amino acids. The CDR3 protein is CASSIQQAGNIQYF. The CDR3 DNA is TGTGCCAGTAGTATTCAACAGGCTGGAAACATTCAGTACTTC.

The chain joins TRBV29-1 to TRBJ2-4; D unclear. Trimming shortened V by 5 bases and J by 13 bases, and 12 bases separated the two germline ends. The CDR3 has 10 amino acids. The germline V gene encodes CDR1 SQVTM and CDR2 ANQGSEA. The CDR3 DNA reads TGCAGCGTTAGAAGCAATGAGCAGTACTTC. Encoded protein: CSVRSNEQYF.

V usage is TRBV20-1 and J usage is TRBJ1-2, with TRBD1 matching over 8 bases. The ends lost 3 bases at V and 6 bases at J; junction bases unmatched: 12. The CDR3 is made up of 15 amino acids. CDR1 DFQATT and CDR2 SNEGSKA come from the germline V gene (reference sequence). The CDR3 is CSASDPGTGDDGYTF. CDR3 nucleotide sequence: TGCAGTGCTAGTGACCCGGGGACAGGTGACGATGGCTACACCTTC.

This clonotype has only a few counts. J is TRBJ2-5 and V is TRBV5-1; D is unclear. CDR3 length equals 13 residues. The germline V gene has CDR1 SGHRS and CDR2 YFSETQ. V lost 1 base to trimming and J lost 4 bases, with 8 bases between them. The CDR3 DNA sequence: TGCGCCAGCAGCTTGAACCGCGTAGAGACCCAGTACTTC. Protein sequence: CASSLNRVETQYF.

This chain joins TRBV6-6 and TRBJ2-2, with TRBD2 identical over 7 bases. V shed 6 bases and J 8 bases; nucleotides not matched to a gene: 3. The CDR3 is made up of 12 amino acids. Germline values: CDR1 MNHNY, CDR2 SVGAGI (reference sequence). The CDR3 loop reads CASRGTNGELFF. CDR3 bases: TGTGCCAGCAGGGGGACTAATGGGGAGCTGTTTTTT.

A few counts support this clonotype. The rearrangement joins TRBV4-1 to TRBJ2-7, with D unclear. The CDR3 length is 14 residues. V was cut by 0 bases and J by 1 base, with 7 bases left in between. Germline lookup yields CDR1 MGHRA and CDR2 YSYEKL. CDR3 sequence reads: CASSQDSESYEQYF. The DNA for the CDR3 is TGCGCCAGCAGCCAAGATTCAGAATCCTACGAGCAGTACTTC.

The V gene is TRBV29-1, the J gene TRBJ2-5, with D perhaps TRBD2 (7 bases). Germline CDR1 SQVTM, CDR2 ANQGSEA. CDR3 size: 14 residues. Trimming took off 3 bases at V and 3 bases at J, with 14 bases between the two ends. CDR3 DNA: TGCAGCGTTGAGATACAGGGAGGGGAAGAGACCCAGTACTTC. This codes for CSVEIQGGEETQYF.

The V gene is TRBV20-1, the J gene TRBJ2-7; D possibly matches TRBD1 or TRBD2 (6 bases each). The germline V gene has CDR1 DFQATT and CDR2 SNEGSKA (reference sequence). The CDR3 totals 15 residues. The V end lost 2 bases, the J end lost 1 base, and 15 bases lay between the germline ends. The CDR3 DNA reads as TGCAGTGCTAGACCCCCCCGGGGGCCGTCCTACGAGCAGTACTTC. This gives the protein CSARPPRGPSYEQYF.

The V and J genes are TRBV12-3 or TRBV12-4 and TRBJ1-2; 7 bases are a match to TRBD1. J was trimmed by 7 bases and V by 5 bases; bases with no gene match: 10. This CDR3 has 14 amino acids. CDR3 protein: CASSRNRQGGGYTF. CDR3 coding DNA: TGTGCCAGCAGTCGGAATAGACAGGGAGGTGGCTACACCTTC.

In its sample, this clonotype was seen a few times. V is TRBV10-3 and J is TRBJ2-1; the match to TRBD2 covers 9 bases. Germline CDR1 and CDR2: ENHRY and SYGVKD. This CDR3 contains 15 residues. Trimming removed 2 bases from V and 5 bases from J; junction bases left unmatched: 4. CDR3 coding DNA: TGTGCCATCAGTGAGGGGCTAGCGGGGAACAATGAGCAGTTCTTC. Amino acids: CAISEGLAGNNEQFF.

The CDR3 bases are TGTGCCAGCAGCTTAGGTCGCAGCAATGAGCAGTTCTTC. Encoded protein: CASSLGRSNEQFF. This rearrangement joins TRBV11-2 to TRBJ2-1; D is ambiguous. Trimming stripped 1 base from V and 6 bases from J, with 7 bases between. From germline, CDR1 is SGHAT and CDR2 FQNNGV. The CDR3 loop spans 13 amino acids.

The chain uses TRBV10-3 and TRBJ1-6; the D gene is possibly TRBD1 (5 bases). The CDR3 length is 14 residues. Germline CDR1 ENHRY, CDR2 SYGVKD. Trimming took 4 bases from V and 15 from J, leaving 19 bases between them. CDR3 loop: CAISGGLQSLGLHF. The CDR3, as DNA: TGTGCCATCAGTGGGGGCCTACAAAGCCTGGGCCTCCACTTT.

The chain has TRBV6-6 and TRBJ2-1; TRBD1 or TRBD2 may be the D gene (5 bases each). V was trimmed by 8 bases and J by 0 bases, leaving 20 bases between them. Germline CDR1 MNHNY, CDR2 SVGAGI (reference sequence). This CDR3 contains 17 residues. This chain's CDR3 is CASDIVRGWSSYNEQFF. The CDR3 DNA sequence: TGTGCCAGCGATATTGTGAGGGGCTGGAGCTCCTACAATGAGCAGTTCTTC.

This clonotype has just a few counts. The chain uses TRBV4-2 and TRBJ1-2; tentatively, D is TRBD1 (6 bases). V lost 1 base to trimming and J lost 0 bases, with 15 bases between them. Germline V gene lookup returns CDR1 LGHNA and CDR2 YNFKEQ. This CDR3 has 17 residues. The CDR3 DNA reads as TGTGCCAGCAGCCAAGGCATACAGGGTGCCACTAACTATGGCTACACCTTC. Its translation is CASSQGIQGATNYGYTF.

The sample holds many counts of this clonotype. V is TRBV29-1 and J is TRBJ1-2, with D uncertain. From germline, CDR1 is SQVTM and CDR2 ANQGSEA. V lost 1 base to trimming and J lost 5 bases, with 5 bases between them. The CDR3 loop spans 11 amino acids. This chain's CDR3 is CSVEATYGYTF. The CDR3 bases are TGCAGCGTTGAAGCCACATATGGCTACACCTTC.

The CDR3 protein is CASGNFWETQYF. Written as DNA, the CDR3 is TGTGCCAGCGGGAATTTTTGGGAGACCCAGTACTTC. The chain has TRBV6-5 and TRBJ2-5; D unclear. Germline loops: CDR1 MNHEY, CDR2 SVGAGI. The V end was cut by 8 bases, the J end by 5 bases, with 12 bases between. CDR3 size: 12 residues.

This clonotype has a single count. The chain employs TRBV29-1 and TRBJ2-3, with TRBD1 matching over 7 bases. Looked up from germline, CDR1 is SQVTM and CDR2 is ANQGSEA. The CDR3 sequence is 14 residues long. V dropped 6 bases and J dropped 2; count of bases not matched to a gene: 8. The CDR3 nucleotides read TGCAGCGTCACAGGGGACATAGTCACAGATACGCAGTATTTT. It is translated as CSVTGDIVTDTQYF.

The chain carries TRBV20-1 and TRBJ2-1; possibly TRBD1 or TRBD2 for D (7 bases each). The CDR3 loop spans 18 amino acids. The germline V gene has CDR1 DFQATT and CDR2 SNEGSKA (reference sequence). Trimming stripped 6 bases from V and 5 bases from J, with 29 bases between. The CDR3 loop is CSANKRGQGGMTNNEQFF. CDR3 nucleotide sequence: TGCAGTGCCAATAAGAGGGGGCAGGGGGGGATGACAAACAATGAGCAGTTCTTC.

The chain carries TRBV3-1 and TRBJ2-3, with 12 bases identical to TRBD2. CDR1 and CDR2 from the germline V gene are LGHDT and YNNKEL (reference sequence). This CDR3 spans 16 amino acids. Trimming took 4 bases from V and 5 from J; bases not matched to a gene: 7. The CDR3 DNA is TGTGCCAGCAGCCGCACTAGCGGGGGGAAGAAAGATACGCAGTATTTT. The encoded protein is CASSRTSGGKKDTQYF.

J is TRBJ2-3 and V is TRBV10-3; D not certain. The CDR3 loop spans 13 amino acids. Trimming stripped 5 bases from V and 4 bases from J, with 10 bases between. Per the germline V gene, CDR1 is ENHRY and CDR2 is SYGVKD. The CDR3 region has the DNA TGTGCCATCAGTTCCAACGACCCAGATACGCAGTATTTT. It yields the protein CAISSNDPDTQYF.

The J gene is TRBJ2-3, the V gene TRBV6-5; TRBD1 is a possible D gene (6 bases). The germline V and J ends were trimmed by 7 bases and 2 bases, with 16 bases remaining between them. The CDR3 has 15 amino acids. Germline CDR1 reads MNHEY; CDR2 reads SVGAGI. CDR3 sequence: CASTPYGQHTDTQYF. Written as DNA, the CDR3 is TGTGCCAGCACCCCTTATGGACAGCACACAGATACGCAGTATTTT.

J is TRBJ1-2 and V is TRBV12-3 or TRBV12-4, with TRBD1 identical over 10 bases. V trimming: 8 bases; J trimming: 8 bases; junction bases outside the gene matches: 11. This CDR3 has 14 residues. CDR3 nucleotide sequence: TGTGCCAGCGGTAAACCGGGACAGGGGTCGGGCTACACCTTC. It is translated as CASGKPGQGSGYTF.

The V call is TRBV6-1, the J call TRBJ2-5, with a weak D call TRBD2 (7 bases). From germline, CDR1 is MNHNS and CDR2 SASEGT. Trimming pared 5 bases from V and 5 bases from J, leaving 12 bases between. This CDR3 has 13 amino acids. The CDR3 DNA is TGTGCCAGCAGTATCGAGGGGGGGGAGACCCAGTACTTC. It yields the protein CASSIEGGETQYF.

This clonotype was counted between two and nine times. This chain links TRBV6-1 with TRBJ2-3; 9 positions match TRBD2. J lost 4 bases, V lost 3 bases, and 5 bases had no gene match. The V gene's germline CDR1 is MNHNS and CDR2 SASEGT. This CDR3 contains 15 residues. CDR3 sequence (DNA): TGTGCCAGCAGTGAGCGGGCGGGGGGGCCAGATACGCAGTATTTT. This translates into CASSERAGGPDTQYF.